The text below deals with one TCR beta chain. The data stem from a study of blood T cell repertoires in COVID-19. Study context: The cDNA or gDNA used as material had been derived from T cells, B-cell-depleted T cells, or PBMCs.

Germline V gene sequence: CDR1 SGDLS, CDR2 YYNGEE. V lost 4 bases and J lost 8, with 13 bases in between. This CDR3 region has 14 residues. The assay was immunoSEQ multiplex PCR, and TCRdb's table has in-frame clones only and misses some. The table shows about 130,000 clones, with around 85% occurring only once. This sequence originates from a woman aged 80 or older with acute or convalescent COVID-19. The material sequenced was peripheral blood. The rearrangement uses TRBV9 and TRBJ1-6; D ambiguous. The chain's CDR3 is CASSLSRSDSPLHF. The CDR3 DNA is TGTGCCAGCAGCTTGTCGCGGAGCGATTCACCCCTCCACTTT.